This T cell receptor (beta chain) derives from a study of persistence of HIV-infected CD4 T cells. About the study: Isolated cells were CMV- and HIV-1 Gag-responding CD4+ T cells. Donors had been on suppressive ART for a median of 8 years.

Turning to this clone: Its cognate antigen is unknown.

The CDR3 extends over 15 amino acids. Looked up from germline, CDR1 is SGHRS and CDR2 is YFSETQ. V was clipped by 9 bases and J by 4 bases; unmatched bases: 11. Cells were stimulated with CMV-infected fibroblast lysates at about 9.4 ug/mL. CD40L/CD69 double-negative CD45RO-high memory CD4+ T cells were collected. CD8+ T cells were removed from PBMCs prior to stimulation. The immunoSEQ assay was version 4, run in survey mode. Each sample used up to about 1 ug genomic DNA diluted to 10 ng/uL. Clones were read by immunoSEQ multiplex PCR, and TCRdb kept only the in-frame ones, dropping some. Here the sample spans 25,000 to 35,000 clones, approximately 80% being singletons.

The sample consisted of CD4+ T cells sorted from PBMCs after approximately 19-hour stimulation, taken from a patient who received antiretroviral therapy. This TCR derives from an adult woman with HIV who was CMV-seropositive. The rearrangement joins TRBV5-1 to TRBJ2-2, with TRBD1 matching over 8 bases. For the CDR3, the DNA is TGCGCCACAACACAGGGGGGAGGAATCACCGGGGAGCTGTTTTTT. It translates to CATTQGGGITGELFF.